This TCR beta chain was identified in a study of blood T cell repertoires in COVID-19. About the research overall: Acute and convalescent COVID-19 specimens originated in the United States, Italy and Spain. PBMCs, B-cell-depleted T cells, or T cells provided the cDNA or gDNA that made up the material.

Germline V gene sequence: CDR1 SGHAT, CDR2 FQNNGV. This CDR3 spans 13 amino acids. With 4 bases removed from V and 1 base from J, the gap between germline ends came to 7 bases. Sequencing was performed with immunoSEQ multiplex PCR; in TCRdb, only in-frame clones are kept and a portion is missing. The profile shows about 53,000 clones, more than 75% of them singletons. The TCR originated in a man in his fifties or sixties with acute or convalescent COVID-19. The chain combines TRBV11-2 with TRBJ1-1; D might be TRBD1 (5 bases). The sequencing sample was made of peripheral blood. The CDR3 DNA is TGTGCCAGCAGCTCGACAGAGAACACTGAAGCTTTCTTT. This translates into CASSSTENTEAFF. The entire variable domain, with the rest obtained from reference TRBV11-2 and TRBJ1-1, is as follows: EAGVAQSPRYKIIEKRQSVAFWCNPISGHATLYWYQQILGQGPKLLIQFQNNGVVDDSQLPKDRFSAERLKGVDSTLKIQPAKLEDSAVYLCASSSTENTEAFFGQGTRLTVV.